This T cell receptor beta chain was documented in a study of CD4 T cells in relation to SARS-CoV-2 and coronaviruses. About the study: TCR beta CDR3s were sequenced after roughly nine-day antigen culture of PBMCs.

Clones were read by immunoSEQ multiplex PCR, and TCRdb kept only the in-frame ones, dropping some. The sample lists about 12,000 clones, less than 70% occurring once. Comments on this clone: Its antigen is not identified.

CD4+ T cells from unexposed donors were obtained before the COVID-19 pandemic (2011-2018). After about 10 days of culture, CD4+ T cells were isolated. Cells permitting, SARS-CoV-2 S/N and four cold-coronavirus spikes were tested on unexposed-donor CD4+ T cells. Germline CDR1 reads SGHRS; CDR2 reads YFSETQ. The CDR3 has 15 residues. The ends were cut back, 2 bases at V and 0 bases at J, with 12 bases in the middle. V is TRBV5-1 and J is TRBJ2-7; possible D gene TRBD1, 6 bases. Sequenced: CD4+ T cells from PBMCs, cultured in vitro. This receptor was obtained from a human donor in good health. CDR3 coding DNA: TGCGCCAGCAGCTTACAGGGACACCCCTCCTACGAGCAGTACTTC. This translates into CASSLQGHPSYEQYF.